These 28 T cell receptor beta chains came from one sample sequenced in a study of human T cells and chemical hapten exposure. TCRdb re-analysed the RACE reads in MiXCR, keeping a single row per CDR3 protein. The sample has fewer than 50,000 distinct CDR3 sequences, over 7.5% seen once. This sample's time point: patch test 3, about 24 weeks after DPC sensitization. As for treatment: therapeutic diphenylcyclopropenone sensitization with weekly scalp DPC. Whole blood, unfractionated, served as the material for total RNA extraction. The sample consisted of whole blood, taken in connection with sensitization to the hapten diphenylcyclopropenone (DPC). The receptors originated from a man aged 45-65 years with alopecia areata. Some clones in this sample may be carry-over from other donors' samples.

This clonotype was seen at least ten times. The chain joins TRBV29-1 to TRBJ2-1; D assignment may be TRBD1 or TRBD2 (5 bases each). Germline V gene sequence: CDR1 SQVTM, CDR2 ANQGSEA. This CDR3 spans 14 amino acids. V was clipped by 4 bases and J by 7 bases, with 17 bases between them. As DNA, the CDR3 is TGCAGCGTTGCAAGAGGGGAGCCGAGGAATGAGCAGTTCTTC. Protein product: CSVARGEPRNEQFF.

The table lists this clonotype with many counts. The CDR3 spells CASSPSAGIGEQFF. CDR3 DNA sequence: TGTGCCAGCAGTCCCTCGGCGGGTATAGGAGAGCAGTTCTTC. The chain combines TRBV6-4 with TRBJ2-1, with D perhaps TRBD2 (5 bases). The ends were cut back, 5 bases at V and 10 bases at J, with 18 bases in the middle. Germline V CDR1 and CDR2: MRHNA, SNTAGT. The CDR3 covers 14 residues.

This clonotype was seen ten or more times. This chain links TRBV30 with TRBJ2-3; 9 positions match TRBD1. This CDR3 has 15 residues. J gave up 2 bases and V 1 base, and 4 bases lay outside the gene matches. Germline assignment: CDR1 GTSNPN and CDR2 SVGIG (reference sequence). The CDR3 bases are TGTGCCTGGAGTGGGGGACAGGGTTCCACAGATACGCAGTATTTT. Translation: CAWSGGQGSTDTQYF. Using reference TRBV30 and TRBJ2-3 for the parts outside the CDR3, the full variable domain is SQTIHQWPATLVQPVGSPLSLECTVEGTSNPNLYWYRQAAGRGLQLLFYSVGIGQISSEVPQNLSASRPQDRQFILSSKKLLLSDSGFYLCAWSGGQGSTDTQYFGPGTRLTVL.

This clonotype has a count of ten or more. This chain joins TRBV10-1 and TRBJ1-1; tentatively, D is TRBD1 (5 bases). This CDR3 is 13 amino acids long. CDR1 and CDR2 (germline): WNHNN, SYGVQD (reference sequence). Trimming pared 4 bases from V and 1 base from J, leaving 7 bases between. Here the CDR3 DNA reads TGCGCCAGCAGTGCGCAGGGGAACACTGAAGCTTTCTTT. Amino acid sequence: CASSAQGNTEAFF.

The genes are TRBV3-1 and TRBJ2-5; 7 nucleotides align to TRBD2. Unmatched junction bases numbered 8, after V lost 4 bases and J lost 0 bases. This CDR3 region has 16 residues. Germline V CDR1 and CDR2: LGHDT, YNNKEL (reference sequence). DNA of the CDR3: TGTGCCAGCAGCCCGTCTAGCGGAGGGTACCAAGAGACCCAGTACTTC. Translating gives CASSPSSGGYQETQYF.

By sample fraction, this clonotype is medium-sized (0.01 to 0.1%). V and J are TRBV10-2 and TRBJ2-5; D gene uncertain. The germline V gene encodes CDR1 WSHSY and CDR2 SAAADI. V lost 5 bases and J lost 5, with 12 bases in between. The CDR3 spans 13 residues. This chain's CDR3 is CASSSRPQETQYF. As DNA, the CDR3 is TGCGCCAGCAGTAGTAGGCCCCAGGAGACCCAGTACTTC.

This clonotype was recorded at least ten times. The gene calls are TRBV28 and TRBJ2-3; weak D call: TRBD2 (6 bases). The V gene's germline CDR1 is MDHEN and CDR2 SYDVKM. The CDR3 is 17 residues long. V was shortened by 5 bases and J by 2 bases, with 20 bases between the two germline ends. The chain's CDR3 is CASSPLPGLSLTDTQYF. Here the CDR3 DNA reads TGTGCCAGCAGTCCGCTTCCGGGACTCTCTCTCACAGATACGCAGTATTTT.

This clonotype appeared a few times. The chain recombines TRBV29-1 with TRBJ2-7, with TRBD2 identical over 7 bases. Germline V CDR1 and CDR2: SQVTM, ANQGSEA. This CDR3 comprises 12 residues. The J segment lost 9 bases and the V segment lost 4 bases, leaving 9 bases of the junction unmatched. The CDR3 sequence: CSVVRAGEGQYF. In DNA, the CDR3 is TGCAGCGTTGTAAGGGCGGGAGAGGGGCAGTACTTC.

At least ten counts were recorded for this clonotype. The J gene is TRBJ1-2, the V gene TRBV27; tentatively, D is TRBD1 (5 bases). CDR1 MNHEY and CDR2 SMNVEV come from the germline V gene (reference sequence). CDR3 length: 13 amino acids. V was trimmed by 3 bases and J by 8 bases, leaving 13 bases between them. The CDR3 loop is CASSLEGRGGYTF. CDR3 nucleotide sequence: TGTGCCAGCAGTTTGGAGGGGCGGGGAGGCTACACCTTC.

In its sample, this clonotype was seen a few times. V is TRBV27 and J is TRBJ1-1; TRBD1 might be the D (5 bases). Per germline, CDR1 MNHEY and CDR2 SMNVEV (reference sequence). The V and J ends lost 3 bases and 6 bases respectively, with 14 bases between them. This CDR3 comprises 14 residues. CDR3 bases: TGTGCCAGCAGTTTCAGTGGAGGGGTACCTGAAGCTTTCTTT. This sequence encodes CASSFSGGVPEAFF.

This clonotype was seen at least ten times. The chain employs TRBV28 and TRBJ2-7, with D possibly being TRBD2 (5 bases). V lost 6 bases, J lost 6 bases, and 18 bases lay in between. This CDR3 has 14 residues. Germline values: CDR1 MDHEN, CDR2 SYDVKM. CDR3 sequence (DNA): TGTGCCAGCAGCCTCCCCCGGGGAACGGCCGAGCAGTACTTC. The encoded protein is CASSLPRGTAEQYF. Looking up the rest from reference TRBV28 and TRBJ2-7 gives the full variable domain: DVKVTQSSRYLVKRTGEKVFLECVQDMDHENMFWYRQDPGLGLRLIYFSYDVKMKEKGDIPEGYSVSREKKERFSLILESASTNQTSMYLCASSLPRGTAEQYFGPGTRLTVT.

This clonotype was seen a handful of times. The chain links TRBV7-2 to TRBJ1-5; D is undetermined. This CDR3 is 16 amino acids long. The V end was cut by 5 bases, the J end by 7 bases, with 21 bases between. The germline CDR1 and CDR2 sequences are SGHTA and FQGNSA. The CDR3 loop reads CASSPRQARSWQPQHF. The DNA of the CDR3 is TGTGCCAGCAGCCCACGTCAGGCCAGATCATGGCAGCCCCAGCATTTT.

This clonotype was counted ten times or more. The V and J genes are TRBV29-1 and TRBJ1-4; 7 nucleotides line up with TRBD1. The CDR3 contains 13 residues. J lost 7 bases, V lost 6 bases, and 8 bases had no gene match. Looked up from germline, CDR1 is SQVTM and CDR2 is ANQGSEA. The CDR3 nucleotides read TGCAGCGTGCCGGGACAGAGTATTGAAAAACTGTTTTTT. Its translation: CSVPGQSIEKLFF. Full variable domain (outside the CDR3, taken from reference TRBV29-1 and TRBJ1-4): SAVISQKPSRDICQRGTSLTIQCQVDSQVTMMFWYRQQPGQSLTLIATANQGSEATYESGFVIDKFPISRPNLTFSTLTVSNMSPEDSSIYLCSVPGQSIEKLFFGSGTQLSVL.

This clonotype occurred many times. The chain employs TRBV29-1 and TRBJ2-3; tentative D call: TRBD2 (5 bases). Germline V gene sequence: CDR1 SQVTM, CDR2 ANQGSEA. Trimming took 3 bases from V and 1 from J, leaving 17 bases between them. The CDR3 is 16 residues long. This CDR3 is CSVEAGGYHGTDTQYF. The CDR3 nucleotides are TGCAGCGTTGAGGCAGGCGGGTATCATGGCACAGATACGCAGTATTTT.

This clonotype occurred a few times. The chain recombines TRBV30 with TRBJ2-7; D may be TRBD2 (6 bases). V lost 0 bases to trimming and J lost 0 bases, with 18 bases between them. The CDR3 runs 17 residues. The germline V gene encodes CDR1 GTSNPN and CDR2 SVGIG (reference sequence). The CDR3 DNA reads TGTGCCTGGAGTGTACCCCGGACCGGGACTTACTCCTACGAGCAGTACTTC. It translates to CAWSVPRTGTYSYEQYF.

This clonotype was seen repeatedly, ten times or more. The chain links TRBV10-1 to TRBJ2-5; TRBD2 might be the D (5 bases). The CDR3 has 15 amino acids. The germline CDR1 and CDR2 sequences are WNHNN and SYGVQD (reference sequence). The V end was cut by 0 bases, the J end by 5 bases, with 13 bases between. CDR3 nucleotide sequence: TGCGCCAGCAGTGAGTCGGAGGCCAGCCGCGAGACCCAGTACTTC. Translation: CASSESEASRETQYF.

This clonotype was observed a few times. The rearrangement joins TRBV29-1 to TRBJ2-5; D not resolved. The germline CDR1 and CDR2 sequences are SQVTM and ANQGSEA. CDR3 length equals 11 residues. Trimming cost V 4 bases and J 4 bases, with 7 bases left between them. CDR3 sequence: CSVVLLETQYF. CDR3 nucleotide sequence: TGCAGCGTTGTTCTGTTAGAGACCCAGTACTTC.

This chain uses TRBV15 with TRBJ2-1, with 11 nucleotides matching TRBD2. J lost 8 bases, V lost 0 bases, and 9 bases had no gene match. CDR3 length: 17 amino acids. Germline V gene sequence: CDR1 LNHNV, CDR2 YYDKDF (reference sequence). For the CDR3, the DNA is TGTGCCACCAGCAGAGATCCTCTAGCGGGAGGCCCGGATGAGCAGTTCTTC. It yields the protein CATSRDPLAGGPDEQFF. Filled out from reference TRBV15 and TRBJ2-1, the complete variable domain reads DAMVIQNPRYQVTQFGKPVTLSCSQTLNHNVMYWYQQKSSQAPKLLFHYYDKDFNNEADTPDNFQSRRPNTSFCFLDIRSPGLGDTAMYLCATSRDPLAGGPDEQFFGPGTRLTVL.

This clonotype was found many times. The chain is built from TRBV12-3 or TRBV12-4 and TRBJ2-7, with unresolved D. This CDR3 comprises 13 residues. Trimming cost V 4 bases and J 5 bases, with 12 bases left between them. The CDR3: CASSWDNLNEQYF. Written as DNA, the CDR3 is TGTGCCAGCAGTTGGGATAATTTGAACGAGCAGTACTTC.

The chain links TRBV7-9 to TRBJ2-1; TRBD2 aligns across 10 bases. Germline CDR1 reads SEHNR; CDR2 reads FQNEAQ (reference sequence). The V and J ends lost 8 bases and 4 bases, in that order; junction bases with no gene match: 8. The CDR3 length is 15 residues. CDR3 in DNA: TGTGCCAGCGTATCTAGCGGGAGAGCTTACAATGAGCAGTTCTTC. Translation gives CASVSSGRAYNEQFF.

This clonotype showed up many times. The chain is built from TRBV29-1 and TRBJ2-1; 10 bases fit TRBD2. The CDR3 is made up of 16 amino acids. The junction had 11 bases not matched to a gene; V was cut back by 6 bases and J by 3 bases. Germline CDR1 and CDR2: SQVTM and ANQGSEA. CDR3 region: CSVTSSGSRVYNEQFF. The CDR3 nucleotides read TGCAGCGTCACTTCTAGCGGGAGTCGGGTCTACAATGAGCAGTTCTTC.

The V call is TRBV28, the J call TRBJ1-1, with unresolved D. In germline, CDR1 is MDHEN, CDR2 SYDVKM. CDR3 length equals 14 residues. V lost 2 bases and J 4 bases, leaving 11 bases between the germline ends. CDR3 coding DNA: TGTGCCAGCAGTTTACCCGGAGGCGGCACTGAAGCTTTCTTT. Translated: CASSLPGGGTEAFF.

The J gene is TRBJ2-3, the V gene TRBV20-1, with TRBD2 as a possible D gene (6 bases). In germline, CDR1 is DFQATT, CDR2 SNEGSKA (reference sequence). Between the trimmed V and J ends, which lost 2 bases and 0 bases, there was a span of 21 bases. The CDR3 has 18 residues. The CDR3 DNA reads TGCAGTGCTAGACGGACGCACGGAGGAGGGACTAGCACAGATACGCAGTATTTT. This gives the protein CSARRTHGGGTSTDTQYF.

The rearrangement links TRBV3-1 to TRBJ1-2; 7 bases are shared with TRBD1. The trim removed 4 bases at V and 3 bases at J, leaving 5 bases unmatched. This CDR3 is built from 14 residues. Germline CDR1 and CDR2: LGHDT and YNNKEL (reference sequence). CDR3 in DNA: TGTGCCAGCAGCCCGGGACAGATTCACTATGGCTACACCTTC. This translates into CASSPGQIHYGYTF.

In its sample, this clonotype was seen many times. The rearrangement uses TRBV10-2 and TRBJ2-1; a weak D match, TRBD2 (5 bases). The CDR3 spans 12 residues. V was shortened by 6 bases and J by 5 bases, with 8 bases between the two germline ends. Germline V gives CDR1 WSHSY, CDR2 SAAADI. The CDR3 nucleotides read TGCGCCAGCAGGACTACCCACAATGAGCAGTTCTTC. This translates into CASRTTHNEQFF.

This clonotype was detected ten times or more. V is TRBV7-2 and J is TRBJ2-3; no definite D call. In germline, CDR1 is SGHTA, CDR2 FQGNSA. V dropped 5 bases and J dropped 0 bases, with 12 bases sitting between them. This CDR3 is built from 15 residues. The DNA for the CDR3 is TGTGCCAGCAGCGAACAATACCTGAGCACAGATACGCAGTATTTT. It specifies CASSEQYLSTDTQYF.

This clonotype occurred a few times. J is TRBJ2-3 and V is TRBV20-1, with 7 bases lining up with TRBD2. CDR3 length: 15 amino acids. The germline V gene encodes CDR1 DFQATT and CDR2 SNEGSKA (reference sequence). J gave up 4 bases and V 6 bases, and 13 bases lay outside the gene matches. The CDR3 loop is CSARTGGSYADTQYF. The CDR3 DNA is TGCAGTGCCAGAACGGGCGGGAGTTACGCAGATACGCAGTATTTT.

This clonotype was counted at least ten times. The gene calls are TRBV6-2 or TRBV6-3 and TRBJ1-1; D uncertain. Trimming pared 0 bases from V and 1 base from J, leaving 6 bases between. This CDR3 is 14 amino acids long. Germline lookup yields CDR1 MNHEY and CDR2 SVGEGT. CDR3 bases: TGTGCCAGCAGTTACTCTGGGGAGAACACTGAAGCTTTCTTT. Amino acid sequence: CASSYSGENTEAFF.